The 8 T cell receptor beta chains presented below share a single source sample, sequenced in a study of cytomegalovirus exposure and HLA in healthy donors. A multiplex PCR was run with 60 Vbeta primers and 13 Jbeta primers. Using immunoSEQ multiplex PCR, the repertoire was profiled, and TCRdb retains in-frame clones only, with some absent. The data hold roughly 180,000 clones, with roughly four fifths observed a single time. Source material: PBMCs. The receptors were gathered from a female donor in good health and CMV-seronegative.

This clone was seen more than once but under ten times. The rearrangement joins TRBV6-5 to TRBJ2-1, with TRBD2 matching 7 bases. The CDR3 has 16 residues. V shed 0 bases, J shed 5 bases, and the junction held 7 bases outside the gene matches. Germline CDR1 MNHEY, CDR2 SVGAGI. This CDR3 reads CASSYSGTGGHNEQFF. The CDR3 coding sequence is TGTGCCAGCAGTTACTCGGGCACGGGGGGTCACAATGAGCAGTTCTTC.

The V gene is TRBV7-6, the J gene TRBJ1-2, with unresolved D. Looked up from germline, CDR1 is SGHVS and CDR2 is FNYEAQ. The V and J ends lost 4 bases and 5 bases respectively, with 17 bases between them. There are 15 residues in the CDR3. Here the CDR3 DNA reads TGTGCCAGCAGCTCGCTTTCCAAGCGGGGTTATGGCTACACCTTC. The encoded protein is CASSSLSKRGYGYTF.

This clone was seen a few times. The V gene is TRBV6-6, the J gene TRBJ2-1; D is unclear. The CDR3 is 13 residues long. V was pared by 5 bases and J by 4 bases, with 9 bases between. Germline CDR1 is MNHNY and CDR2 is SVGAGI (reference sequence). Written as DNA, the CDR3 is TGTGCCAGCAGTACTGAACCTTACAATGAGCAGTTCTTC. The encoded protein is CASSTEPYNEQFF.

V gene TRBV5-1 combines with J gene TRBJ1-1, with D uncertain. Trimming removed 4 bases at V and 0 bases at J, with 13 bases between. There are 15 residues in the CDR3. From germline, CDR1 is SGHRS and CDR2 YFSETQ. The CDR3 spells CASSREIPVNTEAFF. The CDR3 DNA reads as TGCGCCAGCAGCCGGGAGATTCCAGTGAACACTGAAGCTTTCTTT.

This clone was picked up one time. The genes are TRBV6-5 and TRBJ2-5; D gene ambiguous. V lost 4 bases, J lost 4 bases, and 10 bases lay in between. The germline V gene encodes CDR1 MNHEY and CDR2 SVGAGI. The CDR3 sequence is 13 residues long. The CDR3 loop is CASSLEFTETQYF. The CDR3 DNA is TGTGCCAGCAGTTTAGAGTTCACAGAGACCCAGTACTTC.

This clone was counted only a few times. The chain combines TRBV28 with TRBJ1-1, with 7 bases matching TRBD1. The CDR3 extends over 15 amino acids. The ends lost 3 bases at V and 5 bases at J; junction bases unmatched: 9. Germline CDR1 and CDR2: MDHEN and SYDVKM. CDR3 in DNA: TGTGCCAGCAGTTTTGCTGACAGGGATGCGACTGAAGCTTTCTTT. It yields the protein CASSFADRDATEAFF.

The J gene is TRBJ1-4, the V gene TRBV21-1. TRBV21-1 is termed a pseudogene. This CDR3 has 16 amino acids. This chain's CDR3 is CASSIPERLPNEKLFF. The DNA of the CDR3 is TGTGCCAGCAGCATTCCCGAGAGGTTGCCTAATGAAAAACTGTTTTTT.

This clone was found once. This chain connects TRBV6-6 to TRBJ2-7, with 9 bases aligning to TRBD1. Trimming cost V 5 bases and J 0 bases; bases outside gene matches: 5. The CDR3 is made up of 15 amino acids. From germline, CDR1 is MNHNY and CDR2 SVGAGI (reference sequence). CDR3 region: CASSLPGQGSYEQYF. As DNA, the CDR3 is TGTGCCAGCAGTCTCCCGGGACAGGGCTCCTACGAGCAGTACTTC.